The present T cell receptor (beta chain) was sequenced within a study of identifying expanded T cells in peripheral blood. Germline assignment: CDR1 SNHLY and CDR2 FYNNEI. Trimming left V 6 bases short and J 7 bases short, with 13 bases between. This CDR3 is 12 amino acids long. Here immunoSEQ multiplex PCR was the method, and the copy in TCRdb shows in-frame clones only, minus some. The table lists about 120,000 clones, 84% of them singletons. The TCR sequence derives from a person aged 18 to 70 in good health. V usage is TRBV2 and J usage is TRBJ2-7, with D unclear. What was sequenced was blood. Here the CDR3 reads CASRVRHGEQYF. CDR3 bases: TGTGCCAGCAGGGTGCGGCATGGTGAGCAGTACTTC.